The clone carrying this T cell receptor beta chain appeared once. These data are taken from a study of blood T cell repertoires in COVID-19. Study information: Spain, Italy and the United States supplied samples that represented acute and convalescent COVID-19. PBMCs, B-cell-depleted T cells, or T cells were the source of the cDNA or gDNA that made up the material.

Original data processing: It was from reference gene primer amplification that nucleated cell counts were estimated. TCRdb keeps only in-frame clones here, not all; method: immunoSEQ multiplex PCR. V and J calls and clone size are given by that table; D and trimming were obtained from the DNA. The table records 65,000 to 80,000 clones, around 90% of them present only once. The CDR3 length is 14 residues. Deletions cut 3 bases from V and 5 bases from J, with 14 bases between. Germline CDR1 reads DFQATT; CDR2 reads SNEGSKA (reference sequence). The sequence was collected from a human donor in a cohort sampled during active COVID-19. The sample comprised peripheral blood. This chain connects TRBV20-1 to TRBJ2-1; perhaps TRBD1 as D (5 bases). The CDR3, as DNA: TGCAGTGCTAGTCCAGGACAACTAAACAATGAGCAGTTCTTC. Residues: CSASPGQLNNEQFF.